This paragraph reports one TCR beta chain. The sample comes from a study of blood T cell repertoires in COVID-19. Germline CDR1 and CDR2: MGHDK and SYGVNS. The CDR3 covers 15 residues. J was trimmed by 3 bases and V by 2 bases; bases with no gene match: 5. Repertoires were generated with immunoSEQ multiplex PCR, while TCRdb's copy carries only in-frame clones and drops some. The top ten hold under 8.5% of the sample, which has about 400,000 clones, approximately 86% seen once. The chain employs TRBV25-1 and TRBJ2-3, with 7 bases fitting TRBD1. Source material: peripheral blood. The receptor's source is a woman aged 55-69 years with COVID-19, enrolled during active disease. CDR3 sequence: CASSEVQGQTDTQYF. In DNA form, the CDR3 reads TGTGCCAGCAGTGAAGTCCAGGGACAGACAGATACGCAGTATTTT. The full variable domain, in which reference TRBV25-1 and TRBJ2-3 provide the parts outside the CDR3, is EADIYQTPRYLVIGTGKKITLECSQTMGHDKMYWYQQDPGMELHLIHYSYGVNSTEKGDLSSESTVSRIRTEHFPLTLESARPSHTSQYLCASSEVQGQTDTQYFGPGTRLTVL.